The subject of this entry is one TCR beta chain. This specimen belongs to a study of cytomegalovirus exposure and HLA in healthy donors. The PCR had 60 Vbeta and 13 Jbeta primers. The protocol was immunoSEQ multiplex PCR, while the TCRdb copy is restricted to in-frame clones and leaves out a portion. The sample lists 150,000 to 200,000 clones; more than 70% were seen once. The V gene's germline CDR1 is KGHSH and CDR2 LQKENI. The CDR3 covers 15 residues. V shed 6 bases and J 4 bases; nucleotides not matched to a gene: 6. The specimen sequenced was PBMCs. The chain combines TRBV18 with TRBJ2-3; 11 nucleotides agree with TRBD2. The sequence came from a male donor in good health and CMV-seronegative. The CDR3 coding sequence is TGTGCCAGCTCTCAGACTAGCGGGACATCAGATACGCAGTATTTT. Protein sequence: CASSQTSGTSDTQYF.